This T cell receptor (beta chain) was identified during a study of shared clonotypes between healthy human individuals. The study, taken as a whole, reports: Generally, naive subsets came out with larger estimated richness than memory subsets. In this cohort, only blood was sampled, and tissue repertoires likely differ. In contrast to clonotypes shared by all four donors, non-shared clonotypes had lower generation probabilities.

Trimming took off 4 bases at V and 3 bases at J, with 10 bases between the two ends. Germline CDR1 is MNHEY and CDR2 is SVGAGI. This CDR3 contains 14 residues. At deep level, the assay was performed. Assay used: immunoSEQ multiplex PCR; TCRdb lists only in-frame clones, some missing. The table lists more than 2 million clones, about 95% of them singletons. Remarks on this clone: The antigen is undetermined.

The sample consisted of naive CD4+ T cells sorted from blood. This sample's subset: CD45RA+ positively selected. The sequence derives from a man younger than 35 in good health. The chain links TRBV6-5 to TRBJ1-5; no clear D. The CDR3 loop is CASSLDRNNQPQHF. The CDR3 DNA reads TGTGCCAGCAGTTTGGACCGCAACAATCAGCCCCAGCATTTT.